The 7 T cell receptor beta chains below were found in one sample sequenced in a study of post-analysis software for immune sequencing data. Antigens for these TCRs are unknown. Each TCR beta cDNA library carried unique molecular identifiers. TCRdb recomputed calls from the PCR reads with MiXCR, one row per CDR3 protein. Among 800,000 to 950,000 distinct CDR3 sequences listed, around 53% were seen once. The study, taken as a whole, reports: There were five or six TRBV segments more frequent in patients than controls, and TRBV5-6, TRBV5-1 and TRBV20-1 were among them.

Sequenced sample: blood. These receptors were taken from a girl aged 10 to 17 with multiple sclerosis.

CDR3 protein: CASDRRSNQPQHF. As DNA, the CDR3 is TGTGCTAGTGATCGGCGCAGCAATCAGCCCCAGCATTTT. The chain joins TRBV12-5 to TRBJ1-5; D is unresolved. Per the germline V gene, CDR1 is LGHNT and CDR2 is FRNRAP. The CDR3 length is 13 residues. The V and J ends lost 7 bases and 1 base respectively, with 8 bases between them.

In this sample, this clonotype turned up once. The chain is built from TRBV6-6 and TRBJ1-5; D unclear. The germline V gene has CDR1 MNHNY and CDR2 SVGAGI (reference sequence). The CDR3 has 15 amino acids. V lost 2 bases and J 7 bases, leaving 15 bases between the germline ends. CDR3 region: CASSYPPIVGQPQHF. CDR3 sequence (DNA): TGTGCCAGCAGTTACCCACCCATTGTTGGGCAGCCCCAGCATTTT.

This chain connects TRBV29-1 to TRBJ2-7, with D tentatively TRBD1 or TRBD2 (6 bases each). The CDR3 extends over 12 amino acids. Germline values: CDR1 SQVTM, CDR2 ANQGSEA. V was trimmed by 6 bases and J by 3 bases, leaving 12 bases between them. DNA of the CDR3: TGCAGCGTAGGGGGGACGATCTACGAGCAGTACTTC. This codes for CSVGGTIYEQYF.

This CDR3 is CASGTEGRKETQYF. DNA of the CDR3: TGTGCCAGCGGTACCGAGGGGAGAAAAGAGACCCAGTACTTC. The chain carries TRBV27 and TRBJ2-5, with D perhaps being TRBD1 or TRBD2 (5 bases each). The V end was cut by 8 bases, the J end by 3 bases, with 16 bases between. This CDR3 has 14 amino acids. Germline-derived CDR1 and CDR2 are MNHEY and SMNVEV (reference sequence).

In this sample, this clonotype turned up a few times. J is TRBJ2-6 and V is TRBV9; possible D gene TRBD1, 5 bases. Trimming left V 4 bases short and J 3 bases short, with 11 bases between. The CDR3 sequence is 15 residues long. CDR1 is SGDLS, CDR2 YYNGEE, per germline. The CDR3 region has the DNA TGTGCCAGCAGCCCTCGGCAGGGTGGGGCCAACGTCCTGACTTTC. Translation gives CASSPRQGGANVLTF.

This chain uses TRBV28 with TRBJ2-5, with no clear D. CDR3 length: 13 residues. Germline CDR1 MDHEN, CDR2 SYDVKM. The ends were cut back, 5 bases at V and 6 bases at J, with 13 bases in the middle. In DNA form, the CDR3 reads TGTGCCAGCAGTCTATATAACAAACAGACCCAGTACTTC. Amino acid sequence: CASSLYNKQTQYF.

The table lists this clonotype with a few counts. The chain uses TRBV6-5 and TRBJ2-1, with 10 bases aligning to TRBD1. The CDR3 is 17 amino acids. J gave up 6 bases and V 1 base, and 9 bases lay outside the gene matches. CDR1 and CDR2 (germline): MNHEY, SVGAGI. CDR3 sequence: CASSYWLGQGILNEQFF. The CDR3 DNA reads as TGTGCCAGCAGTTACTGGCTGGGACAGGGGATTCTCAATGAGCAGTTCTTC.